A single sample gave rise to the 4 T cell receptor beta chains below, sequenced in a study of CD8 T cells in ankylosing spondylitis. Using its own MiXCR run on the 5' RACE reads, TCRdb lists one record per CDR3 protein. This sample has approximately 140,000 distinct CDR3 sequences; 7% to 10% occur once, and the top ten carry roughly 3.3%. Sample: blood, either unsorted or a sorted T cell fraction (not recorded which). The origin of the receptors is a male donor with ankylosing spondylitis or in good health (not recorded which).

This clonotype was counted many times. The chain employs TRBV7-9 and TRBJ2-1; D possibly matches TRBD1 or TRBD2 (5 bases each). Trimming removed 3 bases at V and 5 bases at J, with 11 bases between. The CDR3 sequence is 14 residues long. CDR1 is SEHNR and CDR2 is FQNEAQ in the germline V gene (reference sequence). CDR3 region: CASSFGTQDNEQFF. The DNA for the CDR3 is TGTGCCAGCAGCTTCGGGACGCAAGACAATGAGCAGTTCTTC.

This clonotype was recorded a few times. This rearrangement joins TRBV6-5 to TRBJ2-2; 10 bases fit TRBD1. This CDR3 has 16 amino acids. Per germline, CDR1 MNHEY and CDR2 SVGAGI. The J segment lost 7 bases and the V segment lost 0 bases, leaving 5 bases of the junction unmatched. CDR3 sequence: CASSYSRQGASGELFF. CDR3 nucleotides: TGTGCCAGCAGTTACTCGCGACAGGGGGCGAGCGGGGAGCTGTTTTTT.

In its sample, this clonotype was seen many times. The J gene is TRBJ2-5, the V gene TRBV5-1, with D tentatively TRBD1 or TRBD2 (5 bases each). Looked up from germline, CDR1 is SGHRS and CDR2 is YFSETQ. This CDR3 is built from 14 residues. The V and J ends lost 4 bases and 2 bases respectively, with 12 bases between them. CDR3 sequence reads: CASSAGTVQETQYF. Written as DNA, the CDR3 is TGCGCCAGCAGCGCTGGGACGGTACAAGAGACCCAGTACTTC. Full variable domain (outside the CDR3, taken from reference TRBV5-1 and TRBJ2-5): KAGVTQTPRYLIKTRGQQVTLSCSPISGHRSVSWYQQTPGQGLQFLFEYFSETQRNKGNFPGRFSGRQFSNSRSEMNVSTLELGDSALYLCASSAGTVQETQYFGPGTRLLVL.

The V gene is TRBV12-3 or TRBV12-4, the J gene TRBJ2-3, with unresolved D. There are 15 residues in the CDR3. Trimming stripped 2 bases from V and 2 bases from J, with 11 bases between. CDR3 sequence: CASSLLLGNTDTQYF. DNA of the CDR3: TGTGCCAGCAGTTTACTCTTGGGGAACACAGATACGCAGTATTTT.